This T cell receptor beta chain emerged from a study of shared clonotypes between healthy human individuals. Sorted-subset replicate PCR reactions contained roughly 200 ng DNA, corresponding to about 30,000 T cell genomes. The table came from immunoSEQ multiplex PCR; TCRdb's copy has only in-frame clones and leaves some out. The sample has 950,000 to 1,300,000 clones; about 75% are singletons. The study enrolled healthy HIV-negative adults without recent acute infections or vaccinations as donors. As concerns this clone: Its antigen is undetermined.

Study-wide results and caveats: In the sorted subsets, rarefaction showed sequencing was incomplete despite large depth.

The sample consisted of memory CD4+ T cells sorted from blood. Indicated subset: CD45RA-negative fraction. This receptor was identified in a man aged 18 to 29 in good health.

The CDR3 bases are TGTGCCAGCAGTTCTGGGGGGGGATTGACTGAAAAACTGTTTTTT. It encodes CASSSGGGLTEKLFF. This chain uses TRBV28 with TRBJ1-4, with a tentative D call TRBD1 (5 bases). CDR3 length: 15 amino acids. V was trimmed by 4 bases and J by 7 bases, leaving 16 bases between them. Germline loops: CDR1 MDHEN, CDR2 SYDVKM.